A single T cell receptor beta chain is shown here with its context. This entry belongs to a study of control samples from healthy donors and cancer patients. Germline CDR1 is LNHDA and CDR2 is SQIVND (reference sequence). The CDR3 consists of 15 residues. V was trimmed by 5 bases and J by 0 bases, leaving 11 bases between them. The assay was immunoSEQ multiplex PCR, and TCRdb's table has in-frame clones only and misses some. The sample lists some 130,000 clones; around 92% were seen once. Material for sequencing was PBMCs. The TCR sequence derives from a man aged 45-60 years with head and neck cancer. V is TRBV19 and J is TRBJ2-1; tentatively, D is TRBD1 (5 bases). This CDR3 is CASSADSSSYNEQFF. The CDR3 DNA reads TGTGCCAGTAGTGCAGACAGCAGCTCCTACAATGAGCAGTTCTTC.